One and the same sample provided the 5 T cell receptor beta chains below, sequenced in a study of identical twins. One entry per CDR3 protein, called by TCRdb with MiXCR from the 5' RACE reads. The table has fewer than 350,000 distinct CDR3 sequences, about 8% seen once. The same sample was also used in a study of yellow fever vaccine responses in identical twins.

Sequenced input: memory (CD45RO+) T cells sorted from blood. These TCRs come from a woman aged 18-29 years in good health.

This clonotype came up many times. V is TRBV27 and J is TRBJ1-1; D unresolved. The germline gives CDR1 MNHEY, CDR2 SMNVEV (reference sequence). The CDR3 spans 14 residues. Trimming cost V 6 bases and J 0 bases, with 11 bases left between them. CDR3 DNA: TGTGCCAGCAGCACGCGGGGTCTGAACACTGAAGCTTTCTTT. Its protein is CASSTRGLNTEAFF.

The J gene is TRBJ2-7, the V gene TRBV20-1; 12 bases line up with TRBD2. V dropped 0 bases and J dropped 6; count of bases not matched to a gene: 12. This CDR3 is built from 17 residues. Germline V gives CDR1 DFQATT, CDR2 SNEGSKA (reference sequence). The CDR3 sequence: CSARDRARLAGVVEQYF. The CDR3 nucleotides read TGCAGTGCTAGAGACCGGGCCCGACTAGCGGGAGTAGTCGAGCAGTACTTC.

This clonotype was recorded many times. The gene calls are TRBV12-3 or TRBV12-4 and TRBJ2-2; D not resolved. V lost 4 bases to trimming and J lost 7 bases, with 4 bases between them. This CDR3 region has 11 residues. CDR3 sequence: CASSSVGELFF. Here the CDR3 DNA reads TGTGCCAGCAGTTCTGTCGGGGAGCTGTTTTTT.

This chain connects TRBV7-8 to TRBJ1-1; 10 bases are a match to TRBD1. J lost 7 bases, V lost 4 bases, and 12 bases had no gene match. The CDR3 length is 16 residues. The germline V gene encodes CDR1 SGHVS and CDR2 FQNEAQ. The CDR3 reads CASSSPETGGRGEAFF. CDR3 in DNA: TGTGCCAGCAGCTCTCCCGAGACAGGGGGCAGAGGTGAAGCTTTCTTT.

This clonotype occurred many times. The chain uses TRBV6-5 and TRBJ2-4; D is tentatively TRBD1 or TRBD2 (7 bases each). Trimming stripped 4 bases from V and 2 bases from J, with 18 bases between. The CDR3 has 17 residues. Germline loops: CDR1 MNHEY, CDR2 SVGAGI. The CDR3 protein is CASSSEAGQKTKNIQYF. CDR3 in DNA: TGTGCCAGCAGTTCAGAAGCGGGACAGAAAACCAAAAACATTCAGTACTTC.